A single sample is the source of the 9 T cell receptor beta chains below, sequenced in a study of T cells in Graves' hyperthyroidism and ophthalmopathy (dated by TCRdb to between 2018 and 2020). The receptor library was made with multiplex PCR. Sequencing instrument: Illumina HiSeq 2000. The TCR beta CDR3 regions were amplified from the RNA transcripts. The TCR CDR3 was subjected to a first round of RT-PCR using the HTBI primer set and the Qiagen OneStep RT-PCR kit. The raw public reads went through TCRdb reprocessing: fastp at Q25, MiXCR clone calling, in-frame beta chains kept. Records with the same CDR3 protein are collapsed into one entry carrying the most frequent genes and DNA. This sample lists roughly 700,000 distinct CDR3 sequences; 12% to 15% were detected once. Of the sample, roughly a tenth is held by the ten largest clones. Sequenced material: blood. These receptors were obtained from a woman aged 18-30 years with Graves' hyperthyroidism.

This clonotype was seen repeatedly, ten times or more. The chain joins TRBV30 to TRBJ2-7; the match to TRBD2 covers 7 bases. CDR3 size: 15 residues. The V gene's germline CDR1 is GTSNPN and CDR2 SVGIG (reference sequence). Trimming took 0 bases from V and 2 from J; bases not matched to a gene: 7. The CDR3 spells CAWSVGLAEPYEQYF. Written as DNA, the CDR3 is TGTGCCTGGAGTGTAGGGCTAGCGGAGCCCTACGAGCAGTACTTC.

The CDR3 loop reads CSVAQKSSYEQYF. The CDR3 bases are TGCAGCGTTGCACAGAAAAGCTCCTACGAGCAGTACTTC. The V and J genes are TRBV29-1 and TRBJ2-7; D gene unclear. Germline V CDR1 and CDR2: SQVTM, ANQGSEA. V dropped 4 bases and J dropped 0 bases, with 10 bases sitting between them. The length of the CDR3 is 13 residues.

This clonotype was counted at least ten times. The J gene is TRBJ1-2, the V gene TRBV5-1, with unresolved D. V was cut by 3 bases and J by 4 bases, with 16 bases left in between. The CDR3 is made up of 15 amino acids. Germline V gene data show CDR1 as SGHRS and CDR2 as YFSETQ. For the CDR3, the DNA is TGCGCCAGCAGCTCATCTCCAACCGGTGGCTATGGCTACACCTTC. Translated: CASSSSPTGGYGYTF. Full variable domain (remainder filled in from reference TRBV5-1 and TRBJ1-2): KAGVTQTPRYLIKTRGQQVTLSCSPISGHRSVSWYQQTPGQGLQFLFEYFSETQRNKGNFPGRFSGRQFSNSRSEMNVSTLELGDSALYLCASSSSPTGGYGYTFGSGTRLTVV.

In its sample, this clonotype was seen many times. The genes are TRBV3-1 and TRBJ2-5; D ambiguous. CDR3 length equals 13 residues. Trimming stripped 2 bases from V and 5 bases from J, with 9 bases between. Germline CDR1 is LGHDT and CDR2 is YNNKEL (reference sequence). The DNA for the CDR3 is TGTGCCAGCAGCCAACAATCCCCGGAGACCCAGTACTTC. Its protein is CASSQQSPETQYF.

This clonotype appeared a few times. The J gene is TRBJ2-7, the V gene TRBV30; no reliable D call. Germline CDR1 is GTSNPN and CDR2 is SVGIG (reference sequence). This CDR3 contains 11 residues. Trimming stripped 5 bases from V and 5 bases from J, with 10 bases between. CDR3 in DNA: TGTGCCTGGCGGCCCTTGAACGAGCAGTACTTC. Its protein product is CAWRPLNEQYF.

The V call is TRBV29-1, the J call TRBJ2-1; D perhaps matches TRBD1 (5 bases). V lost 3 bases to trimming and J lost 2 bases, with 11 bases between them. Germline V gene data show CDR1 as SQVTM and CDR2 as ANQGSEA. The CDR3 totals 14 residues. CDR3 DNA: TGCAGCGTTGAGGGGCAGAGAGCCTACAATGAGCAGTTCTTC. Amino acids: CSVEGQRAYNEQFF.

There are many counts of this clonotype. This chain uses TRBV30 with TRBJ2-1, with D tentatively TRBD1 or TRBD2 (5 bases each). V lost 0 bases, J lost 5 bases, and 17 bases lay in between. The V gene's germline CDR1 is GTSNPN and CDR2 SVGIG (reference sequence). This CDR3 is built from 16 residues. This CDR3 is CAWSVWRGTPDNEQFF. CDR3 bases: TGTGCCTGGAGTGTATGGCGTGGGACCCCCGACAATGAGCAGTTCTTC.

The CDR3 nucleotides are TGTGCCAGCAGCGTCGGGAGACGACCCTACAATGAGCAGTTCTTC. Translating gives CASSVGRRPYNEQFF. This chain uses TRBV9 with TRBJ2-1; weak D call: TRBD2 (6 bases). In germline, CDR1 is SGDLS, CDR2 YYNGEE. Trimming stripped 2 bases from V and 2 bases from J, with 11 bases between. This CDR3 spans 15 amino acids.

This clonotype was recorded at least ten times. The chain couples TRBV28 to TRBJ1-1; no firm D call. Trimming stripped 6 bases from V and 1 base from J, with 15 bases between. The CDR3 totals 15 residues. The V gene's germline CDR1 is MDHEN and CDR2 SYDVKM. As DNA, the CDR3 is TGTGCCAGCAGCCTCGCGGCGGCACAGAACACTGAAGCTTTCTTT. Translated: CASSLAAAQNTEAFF.